This T cell receptor (beta chain) emerged from a study of T cells in Graves' hyperthyroidism and ophthalmopathy. Diagnostic assessment was based on clinical symptoms, serum thyroxine and TRAb, thyroid ultrasound and orbital computed tomography. CDR3 length: 16 residues. J lost 5 bases, V lost 6 bases, and 14 bases had no gene match. CDR1 is MNHEY, CDR2 SVGEGT, per germline. General study findings and limits: Expanded thyroid clonotypes (above 0.001) were mostly also found in blood. Median prediction lead before ophthalmopathy onset was roughly 6 months with the model.

This clonotype appeared a few times. The antigen remains unidentified. RNA transcripts provided the source from which TCR beta CDR3 regions were amplified. A first-round RT-PCR of the TCR CDR3 used the HTBI primer set. TCRdb called the multiplex PCR reads again in MiXCR, with one record for every CDR3 protein. Of about 610,000 distinct CDR3 sequences in the sample, roughly 14% are singletons; the top ten hold 3.5% to 4.5%. The TCR comes from a woman aged 40 to 50 with Graves' ophthalmopathy. The sequencing input was blood. V is TRBV6-2 or TRBV6-3 and J is TRBJ2-3, with 7 bases fitting TRBD2. The CDR3 DNA reads TGTGCCAGCAGCTCTGCCGTGATAGGGAGGGAAGATACGCAGTATTTT. It codes for CASSSAVIGREDTQYF.